This T cell receptor beta chain is from a study of blood T cell repertoires in COVID-19 (dated by TCRdb to about 2020). Regarding the research as a whole: Collaborator samples came from the United States, Italy and Spain and covered acute and convalescent phases of COVID-19. The prospective study material was composed of cDNA or gDNA derived from T cells, B-cell-depleted T cells, or PBMCs. Deeply sampled blood TCRbeta repertoires from subjects exposed to, actively infected with, or recovered from COVID-19 were included in the dataset. The repertoires were released in a freely available public database intended as a resource for research on the immune response to SARS-CoV-2. Samples came from the ongoing ImmuneRACE study (first 160 participants) plus 1,254 subjects from 6 global collaborators. The sample metadata nearly always contained a de-identified subject ID, COVID-19 status, age in years and sex. Where HLA class I and class II types were available, the types were taken from metadata supplied by the sample provider, not from assay-based typing.

V drops 3 bases and J drops 2 bases, leaving 3 bases in between. Inclusive of the bounding cysteine and phenylalanine, the CDR3 is 12 residues long. CDR3 DNA only is kept here, 36 bases in frame from base 1. On this clone: Its antigen remains unidentified. Nothing much larger sits one base from this clone, and base qualities are not available.

TCRbeta CDR3 regions were amplified from genomic DNA by means of the immunoSEQ Assay, a bias-controlled multiplex PCR. Turning to the authors' computational methods: Within the assay, amplification of reference gene primers was used to estimate how many nucleated cells each sample contained. Sequence reads were collapsed and filtered to measure the absolute abundance of every unique TCRbeta CDR3 rearrangement. For each sample, productive Simpson clonality was calculated by taking the square root of Simpson's diversity index across productive rearrangements. TCRdb's version of the immuneACCESS table is confined to in-frame rearrangements and falls short of the full clone set. An unresolved V gene accounts for under half of the shortfall where checked; the remainder is of unknown origin. V and J calls plus clone size are reproduced from that table; the DNA served to infer D and trimming. In all, the sample holds 300,000 or so clones, and roughly 91% of those were seen once. The ten largest account for 1% of the sample.

General study outcomes and caveats: Clinical and demographic metadata were provided uncurated, with the amount varying by source and participant.

The collaborating institutions used their own protocols to collect whole blood in K2EDTA tubes. For TCRbeta analysis, collaborator samples were shipped as frozen whole blood, as isolated PBMCs, or as DNA extracted from either sample type. The sequence derives from a man aged 50 or older with active or convalescent COVID-19. Sequenced sample: peripheral blood. The chain employs TRBV12-3 or TRBV12-4 and TRBJ2-3; the D gene lacks a confident call. The CDR3 sequence is CASSFSTDTQYF. The nucleotide sequence is TGTGCCAGCAGTTTCTCCACAGATACGCAGTATTTT.